The 9 T cell receptor beta chains below were found in one sample sequenced in a study of blood T cell repertoires in COVID-19. Profiled with immunoSEQ multiplex PCR; TCRdb holds only in-frame clones, not every one. This sample has about 390,000 clones, with approximately 87% found just once. The source material was PBMCs or T cells enriched from blood (not recorded which). The receptors stem from a woman aged 45-65 years who had recovered from COVID-19.

V and J are TRBV4-1 and TRBJ1-1, with 9 positions matching TRBD1. The CDR3 has 16 amino acids. CDR1 is MGHRA and CDR2 is YSYEKL in the germline V gene. Trimming at V came to 3 bases and at J to 4 bases, leaving 9 bases not matched to a gene. Here the CDR3 DNA reads TGCGCCAGCAGCCATAACTTCCGGGACAGGGCCACTGAAGCTTTCTTT. Its protein is CASSHNFRDRATEAFF.

This clone was counted a few times. This chain links TRBV2 with TRBJ1-5; D is possibly TRBD1 (6 bases). The CDR3 length is 13 residues. The V gene's germline CDR1 is SNHLY and CDR2 FYNNEI. V lost 7 bases and J lost 7, with 14 bases in between. CDR3: CASTGGTYQPQHF. CDR3 nucleotides: TGTGCCAGCACTGGTGGGACATACCAGCCCCAGCATTTT.

J is TRBJ2-7 and V is TRBV5-5, with D uncertain. Germline assignment: CDR1 SGHKS and CDR2 YYEKEE (reference sequence). V lost 1 base and J lost 7, with 15 bases in between. The CDR3 is 14 amino acids. CDR3 in DNA: TGTGCCAGCAGCTTGAGTGCTAGGTTCGAGGAGCAGTACTTC. Translated: CASSLSARFEEQYF. The whole variable domain, remainder taken from reference TRBV5-5 and TRBJ2-7, is DAGVTQSPTHLIKTRGQQVTLRCSPISGHKSVSWYQQVLGQGPQFIFQYYEKEERGRGNFPDRFSARQFPNYSSELNVNALLLGDSALYLCASSLSARFEEQYFGPGTRLTVT.

This chain joins TRBV5-1 and TRBJ2-3; D remains ambiguous. V was shortened by 4 bases and J by 0 bases, with 6 bases between the two germline ends. Germline V gives CDR1 SGHRS, CDR2 YFSETQ. This CDR3 has 13 residues. CDR3 residues: CASSPTSTDTQYF. The DNA of the CDR3 is TGCGCCAGCAGCCCGACTAGCACAGATACGCAGTATTTT.

This chain uses TRBV5-6 with TRBJ1-6, with 9 bases that match TRBD1. Germline CDR1 and CDR2: SGHDT and YYEEEE. After removal of 5 bases from V and 0 bases from J, the junction contained 12 bases not matched to a gene. The CDR3 contains 19 residues. CDR3 amino acids: CASSRDRDHLSSYNSPLHF. In nucleotides, the CDR3 is TGTGCCAGCAGTCGGGACAGGGACCACCTAAGCTCCTATAATTCACCCCTCCACTTT.

This chain uses TRBV3-1 (or the pseudogene TRBV3-2) with TRBJ1-1; TRBD1 aligns across 7 bases. Germline V CDR1 and CDR2: LGHDT, YNNKEL (reference sequence). The CDR3 consists of 15 residues. The V segment lost 8 bases and the J segment 6 bases; nucleotides outside the gene matches: 15. The CDR3 bases are TGTGCCAGCGAACCCCGAGGGGGCTCCTCGGCTGAAGCTTTCTTT. It encodes CASEPRGGSSAEAFF.

V is TRBV29-1 and J is TRBJ1-5, with D possibly matching TRBD1 (6 bases). The germline V and J ends were trimmed by 7 bases and 5 bases, with 15 bases remaining between them. The CDR3 is 13 residues long. From germline, CDR1 is SQVTM and CDR2 ANQGSEA. The CDR3 is CSAVTGPDQPQHF. For the CDR3, the DNA is TGCAGCGCCGTGACAGGCCCAGATCAGCCCCAGCATTTT.

V and J are TRBV27 and TRBJ1-2, with 8 bases identical to TRBD1. The CDR3 is 16 residues long. With V trimmed by 7 bases and J by 5 bases, 15 bases remained unmatched. The germline CDR1 and CDR2 sequences are MNHEY and SMNVEV (reference sequence). The CDR3 DNA reads TGTGCCAGCACCCCACGGGCCCCCGGGACAGGATATGGCTACACCTTC. This encodes CASTPRAPGTGYGYTF.

This chain links TRBV5-1 with TRBJ2-1, with 13 bases aligning to TRBD2. Germline CDR1 is SGHRS and CDR2 is YFSETQ. This CDR3 has 16 residues. J gave up 8 bases and V 0 bases, and 5 bases lay outside the gene matches. DNA of the CDR3: TGCGCCAGCAGCTTGGCACTAGCGGGGGGGCTGGATGAGCAGTTCTTC. Translating it yields CASSLALAGGLDEQFF.